A selection of T cell receptor beta chains follows, all from one sample in a study of human T cells and chemical hapten exposure. TCRdb reprocessed the RACE reads via MiXCR and lists one record per CDR3 protein. Of about 80,000 distinct CDR3 sequences detected, 13% to 15% appear once; the ten largest clones hold 3.5% to 6%. The sequences come from whole blood, collected in connection with sensitization to the hapten diphenylcyclopropenone (DPC). Source of these receptors: a woman in her forties or fifties with alopecia areata. Some clones in this sample may be carry-over from other donors' samples. CDR3s include the opening cysteine and the closing phenylalanine or tryptophan. Fields, in order: J gene, V gene, clone size, D gene, CDR3 DNA, CDR3 protein. A D gene is named only where the DNA matches it firmly. Part of the rows lack a size; the others show once, few, many or a class for expanded clones.

j_gene: TRBJ2-1; v_gene: TRBV10-3; abundance: many; d_gene: .; CDR3nt: TGTGCCATCAGTGAGACTGACAATGAGCAGTTCTTC; CDR3aa: CAISETDNEQFF
j_gene: TRBJ2-6; v_gene: TRBV27; abundance: .; d_gene: .; CDR3nt: TGTGCCAGCAGTGACGACCCGGTCCGCTCTGGGGCCAACGTCCTGACTTTC; CDR3aa: CASSDDPVRSGANVLTF
j_gene: TRBJ2-5; v_gene: TRBV18; abundance: .; d_gene: .; CDR3nt: TGTGCCAGCTCACCACCAGGAAGAGAGACCCAGTACTTC; CDR3aa: CASSPPGRETQYF
j_gene: TRBJ2-2; v_gene: TRBV18; abundance: few; d_gene: TRBD1; CDR3nt: TGTGCCAGCTCACCAGAGGGGGCGGTCGGCGGGGAGCTGTTTTTT; CDR3aa: CASSPEGAVGGELFF
j_gene: TRBJ1-1; v_gene: TRBV7-2; abundance: few; d_gene: .; CDR3nt: TGTGCCAGCAGCCCCCAGATGGCGGACGAAGCTTTCTTT; CDR3aa: CASSPQMADEAFF
j_gene: TRBJ2-2; v_gene: TRBV11-3; abundance: .; d_gene: .; CDR3nt: TGTGCCAGCAGCGTGGGACATCGGGAGCTGTTTTTT; CDR3aa: CASSVGHRELFF
j_gene: TRBJ2-7; v_gene: TRBV7-2; abundance: .; d_gene: TRBD2; CDR3nt: TGTGCCAGCAGGCCGGGACTAGCTGGGGGAGAGCAGTACTTC; CDR3aa: CASRPGLAGGEQYF
j_gene: TRBJ1-5; v_gene: TRBV20-1; abundance: few; d_gene: TRBD1; CDR3nt: TGCAGTGCTGAGACAGGGTGGGGCAATCAGCCCCAGCATTTT; CDR3aa: CSAETGWGNQPQHF
j_gene: TRBJ2-2; v_gene: TRBV5-6; abundance: .; d_gene: .; CDR3nt: TGTGCCAGCAGCTTGGGAGGGAGGTACACCGGGGAGCTGTTTTTT; CDR3aa: CASSLGGRYTGELFF
j_gene: TRBJ1-5; v_gene: TRBV11-2; abundance: few; d_gene: .; CDR3nt: TGTGCCAGCAGCTTATCGAAAGATCAGCCCCAGCATTTT; CDR3aa: CASSLSKDQPQHF
j_gene: TRBJ2-7; v_gene: TRBV20-1; abundance: .; d_gene: .; CDR3nt: TGCAGTGCTGGTTCTTGGGCGAACTACGAGCAGTACTTC; CDR3aa: CSAGSWANYEQYF
j_gene: TRBJ2-7; v_gene: TRBV11-3; abundance: .; d_gene: .; CDR3nt: TGTGCCAGCAGCCACCCGGGAAATACAGGCGAGCAGTACTTC; CDR3aa: CASSHPGNTGEQYF